These T cell receptor beta chains were read from a single sample in a study of T cells in Graves' hyperthyroidism and ophthalmopathy. TCRdb processed the multiplex PCR reads anew with MiXCR; each CDR3 protein has one entry. The sample carries about 710,000 distinct CDR3 sequences, about a sixth recorded once. The sample consisted of blood. These receptor sequences come from a man aged 18 to 29 with Graves' hyperthyroidism. The CDR3 runs from the conserved cysteine through the conserved F or W. Fields, in order: V gene, D gene, clone size, J gene, CDR3 DNA, CDR3 protein. D genes are given only for firm matches. For some rows the clone size is stated as once, few or many, or as a class when expanded; others skip it.

TRBV30	TRBD1	few	TRBJ1-1	TGTGCCTGGAGTGTAATGCGACAGGGTGGTTTCTTT	CAWSVMRQGGFF
TRBV27	NA	many	TRBJ1-1	TGTGCCAGCAGTTCGAGGGGATTGACTGAAGCTTTCTTT	CASSSRGLTEAFF
TRBV18	NA	many	TRBJ2-2	TGTGCCAGCTCACCTCTCACGGGAGTCCCCCTAAAGGAGCTGTTTTTT	CASSPLTGVPLKELFF
TRBV5-1	NA	few	TRBJ2-7	TGCGCCAGCAGCTTGAACAGCGGGCCTACCTACGAGCAGTACTTC	CASSLNSGPTYEQYF
TRBV7-2	NA	NA	TRBJ1-5	TGTGCCAGCAGCTCGGGGGCTTTTAGCAATCAGCCCCAGCATTTT	CASSSGAFSNQPQHF
TRBV20-1	TRBD2	many	TRBJ2-3	TGCAGTGGCGGAGCGGGAGACTTCGTTATTACAGATACGCAGTATTTT	CSGGAGDFVITDTQYF
TRBV28	NA	many	TRBJ1-5	TGTGCCAGCAGACGAGCGGGGATAAGCAATCAGCCCCAGCATTTT	CASRRAGISNQPQHF
TRBV12-3/TRBV12-4	NA	NA	TRBJ2-3	TGTGCCAGCAGTTCACCGACGGAAAGCACAGATACGCAGTATTTT	CASSSPTESTDTQYF
TRBV20-1	TRBD2	NA	TRBJ2-1	TGCAGCGCTAGCGGGATAATTCGTGAGTACGACAATGAGCAGTTCTTC	CSASGIIREYDNEQFF
TRBV28	NA	NA	TRBJ2-1	TGTGCCAGCAGTTTCCCAACGGGAGCCTCCTACAATGAGCAGTTCTTC	CASSFPTGASYNEQFF
TRBV7-2	NA	many	TRBJ2-7	TGTGCCAGCAGCTTAATAGGCCGGGCCACTGCTCCAGCTTACGAGCAGTACTTC	CASSLIGRATAPAYEQYF
TRBV20-1	TRBD2	few	TRBJ2-7	TGCAGTGGGGATAGTGGACTAGCGGGAGGCGAGCAGTACTTC	CSGDSGLAGGEQYF
TRBV24-1	NA	NA	TRBJ1-5	TGTGCCACCAGTGAGACCGGGATTAGCAATCAGCCCCAGCATTTT	CATSETGISNQPQHF
TRBV14	TRBD2	NA	TRBJ2-4	TGTGCCAGCAGCCCAGCTTCGCTAGCGGTTCAGTACTTC	CASSPASLAVQYF